One sample yielded the 3 T cell receptor beta chains listed below, sequenced in a study of identical twins. MiXCR, run by TCRdb on the 5' RACE reads, gives a single entry per CDR3 protein. The sample has some 1,700,000 distinct CDR3 sequences; about 32% are singletons. Sequencing used cord blood. The receptors stem from a newborn girl in good health.

The count of this clonotype is one. The chain joins TRBV30 to TRBJ1-2; 7 bases are a match to TRBD1. Losses at the gene ends were 1 base for V and 7 bases for J; bases not matched to a gene: 9. Per the germline V gene, CDR1 is GTSNPN and CDR2 is SVGIG (reference sequence). The CDR3 is 14 residues long. The CDR3 protein is CAWSAGQVLGGYTF. CDR3 in DNA: TGTGCCTGGAGTGCCGGACAGGTATTGGGTGGCTACACCTTC.

The J gene is TRBJ2-3, the V gene TRBV9; 7 bases line up with TRBD1. With V trimmed by 0 bases and J by 5 bases, 9 bases remained unmatched. The CDR3 runs 16 residues. CDR1 and CDR2 (germline): SGDLS, YYNGEE. This CDR3 reads CASSVEVGGAVDTQYF. The CDR3 nucleotides are TGTGCCAGCAGCGTAGAAGTAGGGGGCGCGGTAGATACGCAGTATTTT.

This rearrangement joins TRBV5-1 to TRBJ1-4, with 8 nucleotides matching TRBD1. Germline V gives CDR1 SGHRS, CDR2 YFSETQ. Trimming took 4 bases from V and 7 from J; bases not matched to a gene: 6. The CDR3 consists of 14 residues. The CDR3 protein is CASSTRTGSEKLFF. For the CDR3, the DNA is TGCGCCAGCAGCACAAGGACAGGGAGTGAAAAACTGTTTTTT.